This T cell receptor beta chain was obtained from a study of T cells in Graves' hyperthyroidism and ophthalmopathy (dated by TCRdb to the late 2010s). The study in broad terms: Peripheral blood samples were taken at initial diagnosis, before any treatment was given. A discovery cohort of around 98 patients, 43 with Graves' ophthalmopathy and about 60 with stable Graves' hyperthyroidism, was used to find distinguishing TCR V-J signatures. An independent validation cohort of around 19 hyperthyroidism patients and about 15 patients who later progressed to ophthalmopathy tested prospective prediction of ophthalmopathy. The 100 discovery patients were divided at random into training and test sets in a 7:3 ratio. Thyroid tissue and blood T-cell repertoires from more than 5 Graves' hyperthyroidism patients were also compared in the study. Following sampling, methimazole starting at 30 mg daily was given to hyperthyroidism patients, and high-dose intravenous methylprednisolone was given to ophthalmopathy patients. The paper describes TCR Vbeta CDR3 sequencing of about 140 peripheral blood samples, made up of some 42 ophthalmopathy patients, around 78 hyperthyroidism patients and 17 progressor patients.

Broader findings and caveats from the paper: A model built on a 13 V-J signature distinguished ophthalmopathy from stable hyperthyroidism, reaching roughly 88% sensitivity and 81.08% specificity in cross-validation and 80%/75% in testing. Blood samples also contained most of the expanded thyroid clonotypes (frequency above 0.001), which suggests that blood repertoires may reflect thyroid immune responses. No statistical method was used to fix the sample size in advance, and group allocation was not hidden from the investigators. In validation, the model predicted progression to ophthalmopathy a median of approximately 6.3 months before onset, with 70% to 71% sensitivity and roughly 72% specificity.

Note on this clonotype: Its antigen remains undetermined. Qualities for individual bases were not recorded, and no much larger clone is one base off.

The TCR beta CDR3 regions were amplified from the RNA transcripts. The first round of RT-PCR for the TCR CDR3 was performed with the HTBI primer set and the Qiagen OneStep RT-PCR kit. The libraries were constructed in a second round of multiplex PCR and then size-selected and purified. Libraries were sequenced paired-end with 100 bp reads on an Illumina HiSeq2000. In the authors' own workflow: Raw data were processed with SOAPnuke, discarding reads with adapters, uncalled bases, mean Phred below 15, or no exact constant-primer or identifier match. COPE v1.2.5 was used to merge the high-quality paired reads, and each unique nucleotide sequence was defined as a clonotype. MiTCR v1.1 was used to align the clonotypes against IMGT TRBV, TRBD and TRBJ reference segments. The analysis included only V-J combinations with a frequency above 0.0001, which together covered more than 98% of the repertoires. A TCS score was defined as the ratio between F50 (clonal expansion) and ExV (chaos), using BLOSUM62-based TCRdist between CDR3 peptides within each V-J. Welch's t-statistics and random forest reduced fewer than 550 V-J features to some 14, which were used in a naive Bayes classifier (R e1071). TCRdb trimmed public reads at Q25 via fastp, called clones via MiXCR and kept in-frame beta chains. Records with the same CDR3 protein are collapsed into one entry carrying the most frequent genes and DNA. It is TCRdb's table, rather than the study itself, that gives the V and J calls and clone size. In this sample the table shows about 480,000 distinct CDR3 sequences, approximately 15% of which occur a single time. The ten top clones hold about 17% of the sample.

CDR1 and CDR2 are drawn from the germline V gene: MDHEN, SYDVKM. V was cut back by 3 bases and J by 7 bases, leaving a gap of 15 bases between them. From the cysteine up to the phenylalanine, the CDR3 has a length of 14 residues. Just CDR3 DNA is preserved here, 42 bases in frame from base 1. A patient counted as having stable Graves' hyperthyroidism if no progression to ophthalmopathy occurred over 18 months of follow-up. Hyperthyroidism patients were newly diagnosed, with disease duration under 2 months, and aged 18 to 65 years. Patients with uncontrolled infections, other autoimmune diseases, pregnancy or lactation were excluded. Diagnoses relied on clinical symptoms, serum thyroxine and TRAb, thyroid ultrasound and orbital computed tomography. PBMCs were separated from roughly 10 ml of fresh peripheral blood using Ficoll-Paque density gradient centrifugation. Total RNA was extracted using Trizol reagent, and RNA quality was assessed on an Agilent 2100 Bioanalyzer.

The sample consisted of blood. The source is a woman aged 18-29 years with Graves' hyperthyroidism. The chain is made from TRBV28 and TRBJ1-2; matching of 6 bases hints at TRBD1 as the D gene. The nucleotide sequence reads as follows: TGTGCCAGCAGTTTGACGACAGGCCCGGGTGGCTACACCTTC. It is translated as CASSLTTGPGGYTF.